Shown below are 23 T cell receptor beta chains from a single sample sequenced in a study of shared clonotypes between healthy human individuals. Data came from immunoSEQ multiplex PCR; TCRdb stores just in-frame clones and leaves some out. The table lists more than 2 million clones, less than 95% of them singletons. Naive CD8 cells were CD45RO-negative, positively selected for CCR7, excluding terminally differentiated effector memory CD45RA+ cells. Sequencing input: naive CD8+ T cells sorted from blood. The receptors come from a man aged 18 to 30 in good health.

This clone was detected once. This specimen includes other DNA sequences encoding the same CDR3. The chain joins TRBV4-1 to TRBJ2-7; 9 bases fit TRBD2. Trimming at V came to 0 bases and at J to 1 base, leaving 4 bases not matched to a gene. Germline V lookup: CDR1 MGHRA, CDR2 YSYEKL. This CDR3 contains 16 residues. The CDR3 is CASSQDSSGGSYEQYF. CDR3 nucleotide sequence: TGCGCCAGCAGCCAAGATTCGAGCGGGGGGTCCTACGAGCAGTACTTC.

This clone was detected a few times. The J gene is TRBJ1-5, the V gene TRBV4-1, with a possible D match to TRBD1 (5 bases). V dropped 0 bases and J dropped 6 bases, with 12 bases sitting between them. Germline V lookup: CDR1 MGHRA, CDR2 YSYEKL. The CDR3 sequence is 15 residues long. The CDR3 loop is CASSQDGGAGQPQHF. For the CDR3, the DNA is TGCGCCAGCAGCCAAGATGGAGGGGCCGGTCAGCCCCAGCATTTT.

This clone was seen a single time. At the DNA level, this CDR3 is encoded by other sequences in the same sample as well. The chain combines TRBV28 with TRBJ2-7; 8 positions match TRBD1. Trimming cost V 3 bases and J 4 bases; bases outside gene matches: 8. The CDR3 has 15 amino acids. The germline CDR1 and CDR2 sequences are MDHEN and SYDVKM. CDR3 residues: CASSFGQGAGYEQYF. CDR3 coding DNA: TGTGCCAGCAGTTTTGGGCAGGGGGCTGGATACGAGCAGTACTTC.

V gene TRBV7-6 combines with J gene TRBJ2-7, with D perhaps matching TRBD2 (5 bases). The V end lost 6 bases, the J end lost 5 bases, and 17 bases lay between the germline ends. The germline V gene encodes CDR1 SGHVS and CDR2 FNYEAQ. The CDR3 length is 14 residues. CDR3 bases: TGTGCCAGCAGTCCATTACTAGGTGCTGACGAGCAGTACTTC. It encodes CASSPLLGADEQYF.

The rearrangement links TRBV28 to TRBJ1-5; weak D call: TRBD1 (5 bases). This CDR3 region has 14 residues. Deletions cut 6 bases from V and 7 bases from J, with 16 bases between. In germline, CDR1 is MDHEN, CDR2 SYDVKM. As DNA, the CDR3 is TGTGCCAGCAGGCGCGGGGGTCTGGGGCAGCCCCAGCATTTT. Protein product: CASRRGGLGQPQHF.

J is TRBJ1-3 and V is TRBV6-5; D call uncertain. Germline V lookup: CDR1 MNHEY, CDR2 SVGAGI. V lost 6 bases and J 4 bases, leaving 10 bases between the germline ends. This CDR3 is 13 amino acids long. CDR3 in amino acids: CASRTRAGNTIYF. CDR3 coding DNA: TGTGCCAGCAGAACAAGGGCCGGAAACACCATATATTTT.

V gene TRBV21-1 combines with J gene TRBJ2-3; the D call of TRBD1 is as the table states it, not checked on the DNA. TRBV21-1 is termed a pseudogene. This CDR3 has 16 amino acids. The CDR3, as DNA: TGTGCCAGCAGCCCCCACAGGGGGTTTGAGACAGATACGCAGTATTTT. Translating gives CASSPHRGFETDTQYF.

This chain joins TRBV27 and TRBJ1-6; the match to TRBD1 covers 8 bases. The germline V gene has CDR1 MNHEY and CDR2 SMNVEV (reference sequence). CDR3 length equals 17 residues. Trimming at V came to 1 base and at J to 5 bases, leaving 7 bases not matched to a gene. The CDR3 loop reads CASSLYGQGLDNSPLHF. CDR3 nucleotide sequence: TGTGCCAGCAGTTTATACGGACAGGGTCTTGATAATTCACCCCTCCACTTT.

The gene calls are TRBV11-2 and TRBJ1-2; 9 positions match TRBD1. In germline, CDR1 is SGHAT, CDR2 FQNNGV. With 5 bases clipped from V and 3 bases from J, the junction kept 7 bases outside the gene matches. The CDR3 extends over 15 amino acids. The CDR3 spells CASSRDRDYDYGYTF. The CDR3 nucleotides read TGTGCCAGCAGCCGGGACAGGGATTACGACTATGGCTACACCTTC. Based on the CDR3 plus reference TRBV11-2 and TRBJ1-2, the full variable domain is EAGVAQSPRYKIIEKRQSVAFWCNPISGHATLYWYQQILGQGPKLLIQFQNNGVVDDSQLPKDRFSAERLKGVDSTLKIQPAKLEDSAVYLCASSRDRDYDYGYTFGSGTRLTVV.

The chain combines TRBV7-8 with TRBJ2-3, with D unclear. The germline V gene has CDR1 SGHVS and CDR2 FQNEAQ. V was cut by 2 bases and J by 2 bases, with 11 bases left in between. The CDR3 loop spans 15 amino acids. The CDR3 spells CASSLLMFFTDTQYF. DNA for the CDR3: TGTGCCAGCAGCTTATTAATGTTCTTCACAGATACGCAGTATTTT.

The chain has TRBV27 and TRBJ1-5; perhaps TRBD1 as D (5 bases). The CDR3 is 15 residues long. The germline CDR1 and CDR2 sequences are MNHEY and SMNVEV (reference sequence). Trimming removed 0 bases at V and 7 bases at J, with 13 bases between. CDR3 protein: CASSLSGQGKQPQHF. As DNA, the CDR3 is TGTGCCAGCAGTTTATCGGGGCAGGGAAAACAGCCCCAGCATTTT.

V is TRBV29-1 and J is TRBJ1-2, with a possible D match to TRBD1 (5 bases). This CDR3 comprises 15 residues. CDR1 SQVTM and CDR2 ANQGSEA come from the germline V gene. V was clipped by 2 bases and J by 0 bases, with 13 bases between them. The CDR3 loop is CSVERSDTPNYGYTF. CDR3 DNA sequence: TGCAGCGTTGAAAGGTCGGACACTCCTAACTATGGCTACACCTTC.

The chain is built from TRBV11-2 and TRBJ2-1, with D tentatively TRBD1 (6 bases). V shed 7 bases and J shed 2 bases, with 12 bases lying between them. Per germline, CDR1 SGHAT and CDR2 FQNNGV. CDR3 length: 14 amino acids. The CDR3 DNA is TGTGCCAGCATGGTAGGGGACACCTACAATGAGCAGTTCTTC. Its protein product is CASMVGDTYNEQFF. The full variable domain, rest sourced from reference TRBV11-2 and TRBJ2-1, is EAGVAQSPRYKIIEKRQSVAFWCNPISGHATLYWYQQILGQGPKLLIQFQNNGVVDDSQLPKDRFSAERLKGVDSTLKIQPAKLEDSAVYLCASMVGDTYNEQFFGPGTRLTVL.

Note on this clone: This specimen includes other DNA sequences encoding the same CDR3. The chain employs TRBV27 and TRBJ2-1, with D possibly being TRBD2 (5 bases). The CDR3 covers 14 residues. With 4 bases removed from V and 2 bases from J, the gap between germline ends came to 9 bases. Germline lookup yields CDR1 MNHEY and CDR2 SMNVEV (reference sequence). CDR3 coding DNA: TGTGCCAGCAGTTATGGACTCGCCTACAATGAGCAGTTCTTC. This encodes CASSYGLAYNEQFF.

V usage is TRBV10-3 and J usage is TRBJ2-7; D perhaps matches TRBD2 (6 bases). This CDR3 has 15 residues. Germline V gene lookup returns CDR1 ENHRY and CDR2 SYGVKD. V was pared by 6 bases and J by 3 bases, with 18 bases between. As DNA, the CDR3 is TGTGCCATCAGCGACAGCAGCGGGCTACTCTACGAGCAGTACTTC. This sequence encodes CAISDSSGLLYEQYF.

The rearrangement joins TRBV6-5 to TRBJ1-1; D gene ambiguous. Germline V lookup: CDR1 MNHEY, CDR2 SVGAGI. CDR3 length equals 13 residues. Trimming took off 6 bases at V and 5 bases at J, with 13 bases between the two ends. CDR3 amino acids: CASSPLQTTEAFF. CDR3 nucleotides: TGTGCCAGCAGCCCCCTTCAGACGACTGAAGCTTTCTTT.

The chain links TRBV28 to TRBJ1-2; 7 bases are shared with TRBD1. V trimming: 3 bases; J trimming: 2 bases; junction bases outside the gene matches: 6. Per the germline V gene, CDR1 is MDHEN and CDR2 is SYDVKM. This CDR3 region has 15 residues. DNA for the CDR3: TGTGCCAGCAGTTTCGGGGACAGCGAAAACTATGGCTACACCTTC. This codes for CASSFGDSENYGYTF.

This chain connects TRBV7-2 to TRBJ2-7; the D gene is possibly TRBD2 (5 bases). CDR1 and CDR2 from the germline V gene are SGHTA and FQGNSA. Trimming took off 3 bases at V and 3 bases at J, with 12 bases between the two ends. The CDR3 sequence is 14 residues long. In DNA form, the CDR3 reads TGTGCCAGCAGCTTCCATACCCGGGACTACGAGCAGTACTTC. It translates to CASSFHTRDYEQYF.

The chain has TRBV10-1 and TRBJ2-1, with 13 bases matching TRBD2. The junction had 9 bases not matched to a gene; V was cut back by 2 bases and J by 8 bases. Germline CDR1 WNHNN, CDR2 SYGVQD (reference sequence). The CDR3 contains 17 residues. The CDR3 sequence: CASSEGQTSGRGDEQFF. Written as DNA, the CDR3 is TGCGCCAGCAGTGAGGGTCAAACTAGCGGGAGGGGGGATGAGCAGTTCTTC.

In regard to this clone: It is unclear where the CDR3 begins or ends on the DNA, so no DNA is shown, and the CDR3 is as TCRdb lists it. The chain links TRBV9 to TRBJ2-6; TRBD2, the table's D call, was not compared with the DNA. Counting both end residues, the CDR3 totals 17 amino acids. In germline, CDR1 is SGDLS, CDR2 YYNGEE. The CDR3 protein is CASSTSLLPSGANVLTF.

This sequence joins TRBV30 and TRBJ1-2, with unresolved D. V dropped 2 bases and J dropped 8 bases, with 21 bases sitting between them. The germline gives CDR1 GTSNPN, CDR2 SVGIG (reference sequence). The CDR3 contains 15 residues. The CDR3, as DNA: TGTGCCTGGAGTCTACCCCTCCCGGGCGGCGGGGGCTACACCTTC. As protein: CAWSLPLPGGGGYTF.

The chain employs TRBV19 and TRBJ1-1; D gene ambiguous. CDR3 length equals 15 residues. V dropped 1 base and J dropped 0 bases, with 9 bases sitting between them. Germline V gene sequence: CDR1 LNHDA, CDR2 SQIVND (reference sequence). In DNA, the CDR3 is TGTGCCAGTAGTATAGGCTACGAGATGAACACTGAAGCTTTCTTT. Translating it yields CASSIGYEMNTEAFF.

The chain combines TRBV18 with TRBJ2-5, with TRBD1 identical over 9 bases. Trimming removed 1 base from V and 5 bases from J; junction bases left unmatched: 5. Germline V CDR1 and CDR2: KGHSH, LQKENI. The CDR3 is made up of 15 amino acids. DNA for the CDR3: TGTGCCAGCTCACCACGGGACAGGGTATGGGAGACCCAGTACTTC. Amino acid sequence: CASSPRDRVWETQYF.